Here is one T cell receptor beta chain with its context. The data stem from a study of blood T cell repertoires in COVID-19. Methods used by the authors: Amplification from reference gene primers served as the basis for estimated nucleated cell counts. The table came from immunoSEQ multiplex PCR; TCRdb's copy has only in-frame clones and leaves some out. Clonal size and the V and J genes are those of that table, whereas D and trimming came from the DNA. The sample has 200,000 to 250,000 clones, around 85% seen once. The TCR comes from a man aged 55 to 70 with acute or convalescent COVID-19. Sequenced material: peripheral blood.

As DNA, the CDR3 is TGCGCCAGCAGTCCTCCAGGGGGCGCTGAAGCTTTCTTT. This gives the protein CASSPPGGAEAFF. The chain joins TRBV5-1 to TRBJ1-1; 8 bases agree with TRBD1. This CDR3 region has 13 residues. J lost 6 bases, V lost 5 bases, and 6 bases had no gene match. Germline V CDR1 and CDR2: SGHRS, YFSETQ.